This TCR beta chain originates from a study of Graves' ophthalmopathy and Graves' hyperthyroidism. Turning to the study itself: Peripheral blood was obtained at first diagnosis, ahead of any treatment.

From germline, CDR1 is DFQATT and CDR2 SNEGSKA (reference sequence). The CDR3 sequence is 16 residues long. Researchers took RNA transcripts and amplified TCR beta CDR3 regions from them. HTBI-primed RT-PCR formed the first round, and a multiplex PCR formed the second. TCRdb re-called the multiplex PCR reads through MiXCR, storing one row per CDR3 protein. The sample includes about 740,000 distinct CDR3 sequences, approximately 40% of them seen just once. Study-wide results and caveats: Most thyroid-expanded clonotypes exceeding 0.001 frequency were also found in blood.

As concerns this clonotype: Its matching antigen is unknown.

The specimen was peripheral blood. This rearrangement joins TRBV20-1 to TRBJ2-2, with D perhaps TRBD1 or TRBD2 (5 bases each). Judging by the DNA end, TRBJ2-7 fits better; the J call may be wrong. This TCR was recovered from an adult man with Graves' ophthalmopathy. CDR3 loop: CSAPGPLFANTGEQYF. CDR3 nucleotides: TGCAGTGCTCCGGGACCCCTGTTCGCGAACACCGGGGAGCAGTACTTC.